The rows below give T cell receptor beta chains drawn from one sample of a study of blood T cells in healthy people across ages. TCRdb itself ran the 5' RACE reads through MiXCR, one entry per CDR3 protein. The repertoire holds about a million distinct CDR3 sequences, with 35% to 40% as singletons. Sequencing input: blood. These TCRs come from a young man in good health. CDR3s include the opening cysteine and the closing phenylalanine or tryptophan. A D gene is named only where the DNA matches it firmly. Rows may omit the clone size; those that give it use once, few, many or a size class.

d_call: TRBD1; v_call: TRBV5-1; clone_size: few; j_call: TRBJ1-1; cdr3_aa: CASSLTGGSEAFF; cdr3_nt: TGCGCCAGCAGCTTGACAGGGGGCAGTGAAGCTTTCTTT
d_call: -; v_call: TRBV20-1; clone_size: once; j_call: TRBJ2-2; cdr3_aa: CSARPSGQSLTRELFF; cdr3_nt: TGCAGTGCTAGACCTTCGGGTCAGTCCCTCACTAGGGAGCTGTTTTTT
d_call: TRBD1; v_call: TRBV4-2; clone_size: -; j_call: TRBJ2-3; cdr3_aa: CAGSPLGQDEGADTQYF; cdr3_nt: TGTGCCGGCAGCCCTCTTGGACAGGATGAAGGAGCAGATACGCAGTATTTT
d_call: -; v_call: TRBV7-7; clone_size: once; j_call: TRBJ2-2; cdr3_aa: CASSLGNPGELFF; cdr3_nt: TGTGCTAGCAGCTTAGGAAACCCCGGGGAGCTGTTTTTT
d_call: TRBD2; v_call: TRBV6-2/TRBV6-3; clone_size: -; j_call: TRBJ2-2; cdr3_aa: CASTNGGVWELFF; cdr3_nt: TGTGCCAGCACCAACGGGGGGGTCTGGGAGCTGTTTTTT
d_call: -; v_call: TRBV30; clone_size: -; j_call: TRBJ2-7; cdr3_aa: CAWGLGSYPYEQYF; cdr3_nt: TGTGCCTGGGGGTTGGGTTCTTATCCCTACGAGCAGTACTTC
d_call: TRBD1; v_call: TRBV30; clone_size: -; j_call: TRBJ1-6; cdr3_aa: CAWSGTGSYNSPLHF; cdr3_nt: TGTGCCTGGAGTGGGACAGGGTCCTATAATTCACCCCTCCACTTT
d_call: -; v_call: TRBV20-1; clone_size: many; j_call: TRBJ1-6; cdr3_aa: CSARLQDDSPLHF; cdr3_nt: TGCAGTGCTAGACTCCAGGACGATTCACCCCTCCACTTT
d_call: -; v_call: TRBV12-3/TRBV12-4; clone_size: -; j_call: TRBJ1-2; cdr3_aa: CASSPERANYGYTF; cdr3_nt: TGTGCCAGCAGCCCCGAGCGGGCTAACTATGGCTACACCTTC
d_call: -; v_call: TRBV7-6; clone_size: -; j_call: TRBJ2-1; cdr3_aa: CASSYTSGIHDEQFF; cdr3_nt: TGTGCCAGCAGCTACACATCCGGGATACACGATGAGCAGTTCTTC
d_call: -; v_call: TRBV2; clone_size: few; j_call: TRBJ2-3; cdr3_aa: CASLRDEADTQYF; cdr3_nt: TGTGCCAGCCTCCGGGACGAGGCAGATACGCAGTATTTT
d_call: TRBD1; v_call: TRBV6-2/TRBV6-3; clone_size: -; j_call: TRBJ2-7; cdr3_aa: CASSYRSGTGDSYEQYF; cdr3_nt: TGTGCCAGCAGTTACCGATCCGGGACAGGGGACTCCTACGAGCAGTACTTC
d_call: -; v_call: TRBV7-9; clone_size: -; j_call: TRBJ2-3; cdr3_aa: CANSFTGREADTQYF; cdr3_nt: TGTGCCAACAGCTTCACAGGGAGAGAGGCAGATACGCAGTATTTT